This TCR beta chain derives from a study of T cells in Graves' hyperthyroidism and ophthalmopathy. Amplified TCR beta CDR3 regions came from RNA transcripts. First-round RT-PCR targeting the TCR CDR3 was performed with the HTBI primer set. TCRdb analysed the multiplex PCR reads with MiXCR anew, one entry per CDR3 protein. Of about 260,000 distinct CDR3 sequences in the sample, 15% to 20% were seen once. The germline V gene encodes CDR1 SGHNT and CDR2 YYREEE (reference sequence). With 1 base removed from V and 2 bases from J, the gap between germline ends came to 6 bases. This CDR3 comprises 13 residues.

Sequencing input: blood. This rearrangement joins TRBV5-4 to TRBJ1-2; the D is unclear. This TCR derives from a woman in her late teens or twenties with Graves' ophthalmopathy. The CDR3 here is CASSLSRNYGYTF. DNA of the CDR3: TGTGCCAGCAGCTTGAGCAGGAACTATGGCTACACCTTC. The variable domain in full, completed from reference TRBV5-4 and TRBJ1-2, reads ETGVTQSPTHLIKTRGQQVTLRCSSQSGHNTVSWYQQALGQGPQFIFQYYREEENGRGNFPPRFSGLQFPNYSSELNVNALELDDSALYLCASSLSRNYGYTFGSGTRLTVV.